The 7 T cell receptor beta chains below were found in one sample sequenced in a study of Graves' ophthalmopathy and Graves' hyperthyroidism. Scientists amplified the TCR beta CDR3 regions from RNA transcripts. Investigators did first-round RT-PCR with HTBI primers, then second-round multiplex PCR. TCRdb redid the calling of the multiplex PCR reads with MiXCR, one entry per CDR3 protein. This sample has some 750,000 distinct CDR3 sequences, with about 44% found just once. Specimen: peripheral blood. The receptors come from an adult man with Graves' ophthalmopathy.

Ten or more counts support this clonotype. The chain recombines TRBV2 with TRBJ1-2; tentative D call: TRBD1 (6 bases). The V and J ends lost 6 bases and 4 bases respectively, with 15 bases between them. The length of the CDR3 is 14 residues. CDR1 is SNHLY and CDR2 is FYNNEI in the germline V gene. The CDR3: CASRTRGGRYGYTF. CDR3 nucleotides: TGTGCCAGCAGGACCCGGGGGGGCCGCTATGGCTACACCTTC. The complete variable domain, with remaining parts taken from reference TRBV2 and TRBJ1-2, reads EPEVTQTPSHQVTQMGQEVILRCVPISNHLYFYWYRQILGQKVEFLVSFYNNEISEKSEIFDDQFSVERPDGSNFTLKIRSTKLEDSAMYFCASRTRGGRYGYTFGSGTRLTVV.

This clonotype was observed at least ten times. The chain couples TRBV15 to TRBJ1-1; possible D gene TRBD1, 5 bases. With 0 bases removed from V and 4 bases from J, the gap between germline ends came to 12 bases. The CDR3 consists of 15 residues. The germline V gene has CDR1 LNHNV and CDR2 YYDKDF (reference sequence). The CDR3 DNA is TGTGCCACCAGCAGAGAAGGGACCCCTGGCACTGAAGCTTTCTTT. Protein sequence: CATSREGTPGTEAFF.

The V and J genes are TRBV12-3 or TRBV12-4 and TRBJ1-5; 8 positions match TRBD1. The CDR3 is 16 residues long. Trimming removed 8 bases from V and 4 bases from J; junction bases left unmatched: 13. For the CDR3, the DNA is TGTGCCAGCGCAACCATCAGGGGGCCTCTTAATCAGCCCCAGCATTTT. Encoded protein: CASATIRGPLNQPQHF.

This chain links TRBV24-1 with TRBJ2-1, with a weak D call TRBD1 (5 bases). Trimming cost V 3 bases and J 7 bases, with 9 bases left between them. The V gene's germline CDR1 is KGHDR and CDR2 SFDVKD. This CDR3 has 13 residues. CDR3 coding DNA: TGTGCCACCAGTGATCCAGGGTTTAATGAGCAGTTCTTC. This codes for CATSDPGFNEQFF.

The chain combines TRBV19 with TRBJ1-4, with D uncertain. CDR3 length equals 13 residues. Germline V CDR1 and CDR2: LNHDA, SQIVND (reference sequence). The V end lost 2 bases, the J end lost 6 bases, and 7 bases lay between the germline ends. The CDR3 reads CASSIQRYEKLFF. Written as DNA, the CDR3 is TGTGCCAGTAGTATACAGAGATATGAAAAACTGTTTTTT.

The V and J genes are TRBV29-1 and TRBJ2-5, with 7 nucleotides matching TRBD1. This CDR3 spans 13 amino acids. Per the germline V gene, CDR1 is SQVTM and CDR2 is ANQGSEA. J was trimmed by 5 bases and V by 1 base; bases with no gene match: 4. DNA of the CDR3: TGCAGCGTTGAAGGGACAGGTAGCGAGACCCAGTACTTC. Amino acid sequence: CSVEGTGSETQYF.

In its sample, this clonotype was seen a few times. The rearrangement joins TRBV20-1 to TRBJ2-7; maybe TRBD2 (6 bases). Trimming left V 5 bases short and J 1 base short, with 15 bases between. The CDR3 loop spans 14 amino acids. Germline assignment: CDR1 DFQATT and CDR2 SNEGSKA (reference sequence). The CDR3 DNA follows: TGCAGTGCTCCCGACCCGCGGGGATCCTACGAGCAGTACTTC. Encoded protein: CSAPDPRGSYEQYF.